The 27 T cell receptor beta chains below all came from one sample that was sequenced in a study of blood T cell repertoires in COVID-19. Sequencing was performed with immunoSEQ multiplex PCR; in TCRdb, only in-frame clones are kept and a portion is missing. The sample lists a few hundred thousand clones, about 87% occurring once. The sample taken for sequencing was peripheral blood. These receptors all stem from a man younger than 30 with COVID-19, enrolled during active disease.

This chain connects TRBV30 to TRBJ1-2; 8 bases align to TRBD1. V gave up 1 base and J gave up 10 bases; unmatched junction bases: 8. This CDR3 is built from 13 residues. Germline CDR1 and CDR2: GTSNPN and SVGIG (reference sequence). CDR3 sequence (DNA): TGTGCCTGGAGTGGACAGGGGCCAATCGACTACACCTTC. The encoded protein is CAWSGQGPIDYTF.

The chain uses TRBV5-4 and TRBJ2-5; TRBD2 agrees at 12 bases. Trimming took 4 bases from V and 4 from J; bases not matched to a gene: 2. The CDR3 has 14 amino acids. Germline assignment: CDR1 SGHNT and CDR2 YYREEE (reference sequence). The CDR3 sequence: CASSETSGGETQYF. The CDR3 nucleotides read TGTGCCAGCAGCGAGACTAGCGGGGGAGAGACCCAGTACTTC.

The chain links TRBV9 to TRBJ2-2; 7 bases align to TRBD1. The germline V gene has CDR1 SGDLS and CDR2 YYNGEE. The V gene end was trimmed by 5 bases and the J gene end by 4 bases; junction bases not matched to a gene: 5. The CDR3 consists of 14 residues. Here the CDR3 reads CASRKGQSTGELFF. The CDR3 region has the DNA TGTGCCAGCAGGAAGGGACAGAGCACCGGGGAGCTGTTTTTT.

The chain combines TRBV10-1 with TRBJ2-7; no firm D call. The germline V gene encodes CDR1 WNHNN and CDR2 SYGVQD (reference sequence). CDR3 size: 15 residues. Trimming pared 1 base from V and 6 bases from J, leaving 16 bases between. CDR3 in amino acids: CASSEFRGFGSEQYF. The CDR3 nucleotides are TGCGCCAGCAGTGAGTTTAGAGGTTTTGGAAGCGAGCAGTACTTC.

The V and J genes are TRBV9 and TRBJ2-1; TRBD2 aligns across 12 bases. The CDR3 consists of 17 residues. V dropped 1 base and J dropped 4; count of bases not matched to a gene: 6. Germline CDR1 reads SGDLS; CDR2 reads YYNGEE. In nucleotides, the CDR3 is TGTGCCAGCAGCGTAAGTACTAGCGGGAGGAAATACAATGAGCAGTTCTTC. It is translated as CASSVSTSGRKYNEQFF.

The genes are TRBV6-4 and TRBJ2-3; no definite D call. Per germline, CDR1 MRHNA and CDR2 SNTAGT. The CDR3 contains 14 residues. Trimming pared 7 bases from V and 1 base from J, leaving 12 bases between. The chain's CDR3 is CASTYPCGTDTQYF. The CDR3 DNA reads TGTGCCAGCACCTACCCTTGTGGCACAGATACGCAGTATTTT.

The chain uses TRBV2 and TRBJ2-7, with TRBD1 matching 7 bases. Germline CDR1 reads SNHLY; CDR2 reads FYNNEI. The CDR3 is made up of 15 amino acids. J gave up 2 bases and V 6 bases, and 10 bases lay outside the gene matches. Here the CDR3 DNA reads TGTGCCAGCAGGGAGCGAGGGACAGAACCCTACGAGCAGTACTTC. It yields the protein CASRERGTEPYEQYF.

As concerns this clone: The identical CDR3 is also encoded by other nucleotide sequences in the sample. The chain is built from TRBV7-9 and TRBJ2-3, with 9 bases fitting TRBD2. Unmatched junction bases numbered 4, after V lost 3 bases and J lost 0 bases. The CDR3 runs 16 residues. Per the germline V gene, CDR1 is SEHNR and CDR2 is FQNEAQ (reference sequence). The CDR3 is CASSFSGGPSTDTQYF. CDR3 in DNA: TGTGCCAGCAGCTTTAGCGGGGGCCCGAGCACAGATACGCAGTATTTT. Full variable domain (remainder filled in from reference TRBV7-9 and TRBJ2-3): DTGVSQNPRHKITKRGQNVTFRCDPISEHNRLYWYRQTLGQGPEFLTYFQNEAQLEKSRLLSDRFSAERPKGSFSTLEIQRTEQGDSAMYLCASSFSGGPSTDTQYFGPGTRLTVL.

V is TRBV4-1 and J is TRBJ2-5; 7 bases map to TRBD1. CDR1 is MGHRA, CDR2 YSYEKL, per germline. CDR3 length equals 17 residues. Trimming at V came to 0 bases and at J to 3 bases, leaving 10 bases not matched to a gene. In DNA form, the CDR3 reads TGCGCCAGCAGCCAAGAAGTCGGGGCAGGGGGAAAAGAGACCCAGTACTTC. The encoded protein is CASSQEVGAGGKETQYF.

The V gene is TRBV18, the J gene TRBJ2-7, with 8 bases identical to TRBD2. The germline CDR1 and CDR2 sequences are KGHSH and LQKENI. The CDR3 contains 17 residues. Unmatched junction bases numbered 16, after V lost 6 bases and J lost 3 bases. The DNA of the CDR3 is TGTGCCAGCTCCTTTACGGGAGGGGGGCTTAATTTCTACGAGCAGTACTTC. Encoded protein: CASSFTGGGLNFYEQYF.

The chain links TRBV27 to TRBJ1-1; D remains ambiguous. The V gene lost 4 bases and the J gene lost 3 bases, with 12 bases spanning the gap. The CDR3 spans 14 residues. The germline V gene encodes CDR1 MNHEY and CDR2 SMNVEV (reference sequence). Here the CDR3 reads CASSYVNGDTEAFF. The CDR3 DNA sequence: TGTGCCAGCAGTTACGTAAACGGGGACACTGAAGCTTTCTTT.

This chain joins TRBV2 and TRBJ2-2; D unclear. The V end lost 5 bases, the J end lost 6 bases, and 10 bases lay between the germline ends. CDR1 and CDR2 from the germline V gene are SNHLY and FYNNEI. The CDR3 has 13 residues. CDR3 region: CASSPAAAGELFF. In nucleotides, the CDR3 is TGTGCCAGCAGTCCGGCGGCCGCCGGGGAGCTGTTTTTT.

The chain has TRBV7-2 and TRBJ2-1; maybe TRBD1 (6 bases). CDR3 length: 15 amino acids. V was pared by 5 bases and J by 0 bases, with 11 bases between. CDR1 is SGHTA, CDR2 FQGNSA, per germline. The CDR3 loop is CASSPDRSSYNEQFF. DNA for the CDR3: TGTGCCAGCAGCCCGGACAGAAGCTCCTACAATGAGCAGTTCTTC.

This chain uses TRBV11-2 with TRBJ2-3; D is possibly TRBD1 (5 bases). This CDR3 is 15 amino acids long. Germline V CDR1 and CDR2: SGHAT, FQNNGV. The ends were cut back, 2 bases at V and 4 bases at J, with 13 bases in the middle. In DNA, the CDR3 is TGTGCCAGCAGCTTAAGGTACAGGAGCGCAGATACGCAGTATTTT. Protein product: CASSLRYRSADTQYF. The variable domain in full, completed from reference TRBV11-2 and TRBJ2-3, reads EAGVAQSPRYKIIEKRQSVAFWCNPISGHATLYWYQQILGQGPKLLIQFQNNGVVDDSQLPKDRFSAERLKGVDSTLKIQPAKLEDSAVYLCASSLRYRSADTQYFGPGTRLTVL.

This rearrangement joins TRBV9 to TRBJ2-7; TRBD2 matches at 9 bases. V trimming: 1 base; J trimming: 0 bases; junction bases outside the gene matches: 11. The CDR3 is 18 residues long. The germline CDR1 and CDR2 sequences are SGDLS and YYNGEE. CDR3 sequence reads: CASSVSSSGTNYSYEQYF. Written as DNA, the CDR3 is TGTGCCAGCAGCGTAAGCTCTAGCGGGACCAACTACTCCTACGAGCAGTACTTC.

The V and J genes are TRBV6-5 and TRBJ1-5; D is unresolved. V was cut by 7 bases and J by 2 bases, with 9 bases left in between. In germline, CDR1 is MNHEY, CDR2 SVGAGI. The CDR3 is 13 residues long. The CDR3 DNA reads TGTGCCAGCAATAGTGCTGGCAATCAGCCCCAGCATTTT. Protein sequence: CASNSAGNQPQHF.

The chain combines TRBV7-9 with TRBJ2-5, with TRBD1 as a possible D gene (6 bases). The CDR3 runs to 15 residues. Germline V gene sequence: CDR1 SEHNR, CDR2 FQNEAQ (reference sequence). The V gene lost 1 base and the J gene lost 3 bases, with 12 bases spanning the gap. The CDR3 nucleotides read TGTGCCAGCAGCTTAGGTGGGGGCAGGGAAGAGACCCAGTACTTC. Translated: CASSLGGGREETQYF.

The chain employs TRBV3-1 (or the pseudogene TRBV3-2) and TRBJ1-4, with D unclear. In germline, CDR1 is LGHDT, CDR2 YNNKEL (reference sequence). Trimming pared 4 bases from V and 5 bases from J, leaving 17 bases between. The CDR3 length is 16 residues. Here the CDR3 DNA reads TGTGCCAGCAGCCTTAACCCACCGGGAGGGAATGAAAAACTGTTTTTT. Translation: CASSLNPPGGNEKLFF.

V and J are TRBV10-1 and TRBJ1-6; D is undetermined. Trimming pared 2 bases from V and 8 bases from J, leaving 7 bases between. The germline V gene has CDR1 WNHNN and CDR2 SYGVQD (reference sequence). This CDR3 region has 13 residues. The CDR3 loop is CASSESSYSPLHF. The CDR3 nucleotides are TGCGCCAGCAGTGAGAGCTCCTATTCACCCCTCCACTTT.

This clone was observed once. CDR3 in amino acids: CASSLRTGENTGELFF. The CDR3 bases are TGTGCCAGCAGCCTCAGGACAGGGGAGAACACCGGGGAGCTGTTTTTT. The chain carries TRBV9 and TRBJ2-2; 9 bases line up with TRBD1. This CDR3 spans 16 amino acids. V lost 4 bases, J lost 1 base, and 5 bases stayed unmatched. Germline loops: CDR1 SGDLS, CDR2 YYNGEE.

The chain is built from TRBV7-9 and TRBJ1-4, with D perhaps matching TRBD1 (5 bases). The CDR3 totals 12 residues. Per the germline V gene, CDR1 is SEHNR and CDR2 is FQNEAQ (reference sequence). V lost 8 bases to trimming and J lost 8 bases, with 12 bases between them. CDR3 loop: CASRGGAEKLFF. The CDR3 nucleotides are TGTGCCAGCCGAGGTGGGGCCGAAAAACTGTTTTTT. Full variable domain (remainder filled in from reference TRBV7-9 and TRBJ1-4): DTGVSQNPRHKITKRGQNVTFRCDPISEHNRLYWYRQTLGQGPEFLTYFQNEAQLEKSRLLSDRFSAERPKGSFSTLEIQRTEQGDSAMYLCASRGGAEKLFFGSGTQLSVL.

The V call is TRBV5-4, the J call TRBJ2-7; TRBD2 aligns across 7 bases. Germline loops: CDR1 SGHNT, CDR2 YYREEE (reference sequence). This CDR3 comprises 16 residues. Trimming at V came to 4 bases and at J to 1 base, leaving 11 bases not matched to a gene. CDR3 bases: TGTGCCAGCAGCCGTTCATCTAGCGGTCCGTCCTACGAGCAGTACTTC. It translates to CASSRSSSGPSYEQYF.

The chain uses TRBV24-1 and TRBJ1-5, with D tentatively TRBD1 (6 bases). The CDR3 extends over 14 amino acids. V was shortened by 4 bases and J by 7 bases, with 13 bases between the two germline ends. The germline gives CDR1 KGHDR, CDR2 SFDVKD. CDR3 DNA sequence: TGTGCCACCAGTGACCGGACAGTGGGCCAGCCCCAGCATTTT. It encodes CATSDRTVGQPQHF.

The chain uses TRBV4-1 and TRBJ2-1; the match to TRBD2 covers 7 bases. CDR3 size: 16 residues. Per germline, CDR1 MGHRA and CDR2 YSYEKL. With V trimmed by 5 bases and J by 4 bases, 11 bases remained unmatched. The CDR3 coding sequence is TGCGCCAGCAGCTCCCCGGGGGGAGGGGCTTACAATGAGCAGTTCTTC. Translation gives CASSSPGGGAYNEQFF.

The V and J genes are TRBV5-1 and TRBJ2-1, with 8 bases aligning to TRBD1. Germline V gene lookup returns CDR1 SGHRS and CDR2 YFSETQ. The CDR3 length is 16 residues. V gave up 4 bases and J gave up 8 bases; unmatched junction bases: 14. The CDR3 region is CASSRLPGQEIYEQFF. In DNA form, the CDR3 reads TGCGCCAGCAGCCGACTACCGGGACAGGAGATTTATGAGCAGTTCTTC.

This clone appeared a single time. This chain uses TRBV6-5 with TRBJ1-5; no clear D. In germline, CDR1 is MNHEY, CDR2 SVGAGI. There are 15 residues in the CDR3. Trimming pared 0 bases from V and 3 bases from J, leaving 9 bases between. As DNA, the CDR3 is TGTGCCAGCAGTTACTCGTCACAAATCAATCAGCCCCAGCATTTT. Translating gives CASSYSSQINQPQHF.

This chain links TRBV5-1 with TRBJ1-1, with no clear D. Germline-derived CDR1 and CDR2 are SGHRS and YFSETQ. The V and J ends lost 4 bases and 1 base respectively, with 11 bases between them. The CDR3 totals 14 residues. CDR3 region: CASSLARGNTEAFF. CDR3 nucleotides: TGCGCCAGCAGCCTCGCACGGGGGAACACTGAAGCTTTCTTT.